This T cell receptor (beta chain) came from a study of post-analysis software for immune sequencing data. Study summary: The patients showed relapsing-remitting, secondary progressive and progressive-relapsing multiple sclerosis courses. Overall study results and limits: Patients used about 5 TRBV segments, including TRBV5-6, TRBV5-1 and TRBV20-1, more often than controls.

Notes on this clonotype: The antigen remains undetermined.

V was pared by 3 bases and J by 0 bases, with 9 bases between. Germline V lookup: CDR1 SQVTM, CDR2 ANQGSEA. The CDR3 runs to 13 residues. Incorporated into the TCR beta cDNA libraries were unique molecular identifiers, which served to reduce PCR and sequencing biases. MiXCR, applied by TCRdb to the PCR reads, yields one record per CDR3 protein. Of approximately 730,000 distinct CDR3 sequences listed, roughly 29% are singletons. The sample was blood. The V and J genes are TRBV29-1 and TRBJ2-7, with D tentatively TRBD1 or TRBD2 (5 bases each). This sequence originates from a girl aged 10-17 years with multiple sclerosis. This CDR3 is CSVEGGGSYEQYF. The CDR3 region has the DNA TGCAGCGTTGAGGGTGGGGGCTCCTACGAGCAGTACTTC.